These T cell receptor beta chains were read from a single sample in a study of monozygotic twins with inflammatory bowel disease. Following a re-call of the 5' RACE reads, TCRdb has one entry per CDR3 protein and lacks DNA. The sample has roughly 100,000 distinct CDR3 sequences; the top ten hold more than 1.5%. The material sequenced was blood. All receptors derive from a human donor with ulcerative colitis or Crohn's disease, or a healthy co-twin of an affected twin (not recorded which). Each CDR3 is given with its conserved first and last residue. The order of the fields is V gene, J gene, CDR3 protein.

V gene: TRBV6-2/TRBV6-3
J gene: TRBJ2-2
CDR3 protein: CASTLLGTVPGELFF

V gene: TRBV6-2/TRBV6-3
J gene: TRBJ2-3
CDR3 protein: CASKGAQGDTQYF

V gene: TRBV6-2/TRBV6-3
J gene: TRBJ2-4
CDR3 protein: CASSYFPPGPSLNRQKNIQYF

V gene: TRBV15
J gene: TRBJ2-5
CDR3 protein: CATSREGNRAQYF

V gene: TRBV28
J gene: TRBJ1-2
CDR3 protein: CASSLGDRDYGYTF

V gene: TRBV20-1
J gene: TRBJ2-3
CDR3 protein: CSARDPAAGTDTQYF

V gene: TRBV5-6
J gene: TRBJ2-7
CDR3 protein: CASSLPAGTYEQYF

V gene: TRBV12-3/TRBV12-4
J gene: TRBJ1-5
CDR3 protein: CASRKGQLRPQHF

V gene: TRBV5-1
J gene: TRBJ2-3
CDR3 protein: CASSLARDSGSDTQYF

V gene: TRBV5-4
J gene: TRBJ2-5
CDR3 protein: CASSFGQQETQYF

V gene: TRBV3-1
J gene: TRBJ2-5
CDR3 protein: CASSRRTAQETQYF

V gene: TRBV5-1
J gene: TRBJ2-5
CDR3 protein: CASSVLAGGQETQYF

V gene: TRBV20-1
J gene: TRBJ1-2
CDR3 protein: CQGSLDYGYTF

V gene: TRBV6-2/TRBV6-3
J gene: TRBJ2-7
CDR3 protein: CASSLQGGGSYEQYF

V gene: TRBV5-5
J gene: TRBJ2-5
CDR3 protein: CASSSVTGTGGETQYF